This T cell receptor beta chain was identified during a study of CD8 T cells in Susac syndrome. RNA totalling about 0.5 to 1 ug underwent reverse transcription with random hexamers. From the immunoSEQ multiplex PCR reads, TCRdb called clonotypes with MiXCR, one entry per CDR3 protein. The sample lists just over 300,000 distinct CDR3 sequences; roughly 94% were seen once. The CDR3 runs 14 residues. V shed 6 bases, J shed 2 bases, and the junction held 0 bases outside the gene matches. Purification of the CD8+ and CD4+ T cells relied on negative isolation, and TEMRA cells underwent FACS enrichment. The TCR sequence derives from a human donor with multiple sclerosis. The chain recombines TRBV12-3 or TRBV12-4 with TRBJ2-6; 8 bases match TRBD1. Specimen: CD4+ T cells from PBMCs. The CDR3 DNA is TGTGCCAGCAGGACAGGGGCTGGGGCCAACGTCCTGACTTTC. Its protein is CASRTGAGANVLTF.